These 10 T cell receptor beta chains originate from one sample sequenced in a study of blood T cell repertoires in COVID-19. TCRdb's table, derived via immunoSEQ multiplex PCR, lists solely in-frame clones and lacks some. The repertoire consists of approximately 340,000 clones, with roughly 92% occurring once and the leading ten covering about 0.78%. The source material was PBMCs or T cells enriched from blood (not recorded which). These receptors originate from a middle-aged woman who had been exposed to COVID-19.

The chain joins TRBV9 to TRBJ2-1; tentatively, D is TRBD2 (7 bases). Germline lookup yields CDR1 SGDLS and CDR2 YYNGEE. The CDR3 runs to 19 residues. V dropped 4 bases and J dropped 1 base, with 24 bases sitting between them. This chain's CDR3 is CASSPVGLGGRRSYNEQFF. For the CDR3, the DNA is TGTGCCAGCAGCCCCGTCGGTCTGGGGGGGCGAAGGTCCTACAATGAGCAGTTCTTC.

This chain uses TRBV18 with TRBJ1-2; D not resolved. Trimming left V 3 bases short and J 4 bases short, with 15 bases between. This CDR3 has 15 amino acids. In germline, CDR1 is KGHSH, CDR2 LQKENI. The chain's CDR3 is CASSPGSATGYGYTF. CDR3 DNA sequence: TGTGCCAGCTCACCCGGGAGTGCGACTGGCTATGGCTACACCTTC.

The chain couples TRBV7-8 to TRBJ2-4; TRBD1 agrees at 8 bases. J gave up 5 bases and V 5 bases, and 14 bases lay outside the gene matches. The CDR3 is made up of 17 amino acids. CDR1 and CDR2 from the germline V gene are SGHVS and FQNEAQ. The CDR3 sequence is CASSQPRAGGIENIQYF. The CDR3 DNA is TGTGCCAGCAGCCAACCCCGGGCAGGGGGCATCGAAAACATTCAGTACTTC.

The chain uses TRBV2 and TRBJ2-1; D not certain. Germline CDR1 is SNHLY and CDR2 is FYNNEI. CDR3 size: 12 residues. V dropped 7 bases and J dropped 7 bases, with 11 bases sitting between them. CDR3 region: CASKVGGNEQFF. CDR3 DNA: TGTGCCAGCAAGGTCGGCGGTAATGAGCAGTTCTTC.

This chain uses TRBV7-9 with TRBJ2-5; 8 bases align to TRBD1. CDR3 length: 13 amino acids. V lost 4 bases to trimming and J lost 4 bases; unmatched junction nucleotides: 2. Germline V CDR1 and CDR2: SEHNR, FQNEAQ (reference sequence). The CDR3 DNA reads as TGTGCCAGCAGCTCGACAGGGGTAGAGACCCAGTACTTC. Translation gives CASSSTGVETQYF.

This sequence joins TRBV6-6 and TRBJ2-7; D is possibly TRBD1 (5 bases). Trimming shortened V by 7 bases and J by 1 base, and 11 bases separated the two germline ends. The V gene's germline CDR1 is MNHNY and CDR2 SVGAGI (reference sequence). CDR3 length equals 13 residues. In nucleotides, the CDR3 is TGTGCCAGCACCCCCCCAGGGTCCTACGAGCAGTACTTC. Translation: CASTPPGSYEQYF.

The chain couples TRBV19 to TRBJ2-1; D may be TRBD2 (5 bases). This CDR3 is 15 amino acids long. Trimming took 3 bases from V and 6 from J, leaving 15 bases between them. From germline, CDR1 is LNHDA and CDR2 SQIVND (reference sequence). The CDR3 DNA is TGTGCCAGTAGTATCGGGCCTAGCCAGAGCAATGAGCAGTTCTTC. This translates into CASSIGPSQSNEQFF.

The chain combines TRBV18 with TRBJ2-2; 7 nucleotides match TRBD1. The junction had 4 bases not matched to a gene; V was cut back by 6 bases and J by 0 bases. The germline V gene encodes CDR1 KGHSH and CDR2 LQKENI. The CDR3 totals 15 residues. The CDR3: CASSSGQPNTGELFF. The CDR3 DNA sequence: TGTGCCAGCTCGTCGGGACAGCCGAACACCGGGGAGCTGTTTTTT.

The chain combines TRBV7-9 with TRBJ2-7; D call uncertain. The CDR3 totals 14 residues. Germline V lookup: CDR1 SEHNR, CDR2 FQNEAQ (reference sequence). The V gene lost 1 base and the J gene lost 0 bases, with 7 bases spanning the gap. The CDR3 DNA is TGTGCCAGCAGCTTAGGTCCAGGCTCCTACGAGCAGTACTTC. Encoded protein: CASSLGPGSYEQYF.

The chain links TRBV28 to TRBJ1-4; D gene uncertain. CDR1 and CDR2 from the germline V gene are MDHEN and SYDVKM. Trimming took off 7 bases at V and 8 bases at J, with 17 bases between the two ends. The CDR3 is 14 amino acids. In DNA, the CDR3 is TGTGCCAGCAAAGACAACTCTTCGTGGGAAAAACTGTTTTTT. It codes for CASKDNSSWEKLFF. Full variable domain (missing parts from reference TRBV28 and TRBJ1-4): DVKVTQSSRYLVKRTGEKVFLECVQDMDHENMFWYRQDPGLGLRLIYFSYDVKMKEKGDIPEGYSVSREKKERFSLILESASTNQTSMYLCASKDNSSWEKLFFGSGTQLSVL.